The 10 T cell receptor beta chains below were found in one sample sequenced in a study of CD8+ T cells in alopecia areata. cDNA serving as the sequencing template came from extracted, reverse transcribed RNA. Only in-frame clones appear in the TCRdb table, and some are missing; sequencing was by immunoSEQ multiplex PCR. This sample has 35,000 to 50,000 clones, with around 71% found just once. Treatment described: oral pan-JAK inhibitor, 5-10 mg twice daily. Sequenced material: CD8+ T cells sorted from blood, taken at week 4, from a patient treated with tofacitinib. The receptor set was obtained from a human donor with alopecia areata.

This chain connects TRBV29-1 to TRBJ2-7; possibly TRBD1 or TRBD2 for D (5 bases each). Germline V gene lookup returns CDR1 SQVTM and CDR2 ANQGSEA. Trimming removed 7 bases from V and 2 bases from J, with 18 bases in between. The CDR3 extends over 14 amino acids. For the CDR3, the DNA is TGCAGCGCTCTGACCGGGACCGCGACCTACGAGCAGTACTTC. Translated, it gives CSALTGTATYEQYF.

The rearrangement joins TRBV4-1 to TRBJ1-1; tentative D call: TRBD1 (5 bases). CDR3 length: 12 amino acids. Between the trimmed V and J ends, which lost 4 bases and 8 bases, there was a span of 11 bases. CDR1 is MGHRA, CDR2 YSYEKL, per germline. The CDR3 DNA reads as TGCGCCAGCAGCCGCACGGGGGTGGAAGCTTTCTTT. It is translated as CASSRTGVEAFF.

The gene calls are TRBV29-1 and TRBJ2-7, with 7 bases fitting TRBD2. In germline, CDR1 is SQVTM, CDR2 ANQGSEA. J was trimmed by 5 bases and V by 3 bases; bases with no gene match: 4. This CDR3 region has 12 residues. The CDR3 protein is CSVEGGGDEQYF. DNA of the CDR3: TGCAGCGTTGAGGGCGGGGGAGACGAGCAGTACTTC.

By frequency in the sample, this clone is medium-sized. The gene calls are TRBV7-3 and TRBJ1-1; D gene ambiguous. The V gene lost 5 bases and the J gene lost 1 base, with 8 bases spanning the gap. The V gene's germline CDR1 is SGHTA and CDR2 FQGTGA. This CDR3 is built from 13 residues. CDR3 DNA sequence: TGTGCCAGCAGCCGAACAAGGAACACTGAAGCTTTCTTT. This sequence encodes CASSRTRNTEAFF.

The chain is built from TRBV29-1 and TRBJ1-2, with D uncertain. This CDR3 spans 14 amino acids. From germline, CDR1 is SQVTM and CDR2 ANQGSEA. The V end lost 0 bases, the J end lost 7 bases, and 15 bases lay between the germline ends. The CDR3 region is CSVEDRDRAPGYTF. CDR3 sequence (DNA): TGCAGCGTTGAAGACCGTGACCGAGCGCCTGGCTACACCTTC.

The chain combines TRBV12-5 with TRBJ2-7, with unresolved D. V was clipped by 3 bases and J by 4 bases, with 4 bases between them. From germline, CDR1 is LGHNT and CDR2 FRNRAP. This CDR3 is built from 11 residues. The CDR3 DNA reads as TGTGCTAGTGGTTTTAGGTACGAGCAGTACTTC. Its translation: CASGFRYEQYF.

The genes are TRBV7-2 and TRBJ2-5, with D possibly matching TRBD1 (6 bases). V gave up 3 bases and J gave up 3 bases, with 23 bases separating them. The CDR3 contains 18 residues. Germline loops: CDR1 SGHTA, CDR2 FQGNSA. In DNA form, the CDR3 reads TGTGCCAGCAGCTTGAACCCGGCAAGGACAGCCCTAGAAGAGACCCAGTACTTC. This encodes CASSLNPARTALEETQYF.

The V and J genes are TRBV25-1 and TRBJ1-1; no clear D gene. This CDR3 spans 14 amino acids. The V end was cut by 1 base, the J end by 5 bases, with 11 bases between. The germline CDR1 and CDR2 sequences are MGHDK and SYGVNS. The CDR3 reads CASSESPEGTEAFF. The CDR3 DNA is TGTGCCAGCAGTGAATCGCCCGAGGGAACTGAAGCTTTCTTT.

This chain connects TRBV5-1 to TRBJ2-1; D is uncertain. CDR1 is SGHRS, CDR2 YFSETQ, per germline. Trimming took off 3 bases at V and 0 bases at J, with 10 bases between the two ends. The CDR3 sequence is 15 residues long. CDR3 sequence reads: CASSSLTGSYNEQFF. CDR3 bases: TGCGCCAGCAGCTCTTTGACGGGCTCCTACAATGAGCAGTTCTTC.

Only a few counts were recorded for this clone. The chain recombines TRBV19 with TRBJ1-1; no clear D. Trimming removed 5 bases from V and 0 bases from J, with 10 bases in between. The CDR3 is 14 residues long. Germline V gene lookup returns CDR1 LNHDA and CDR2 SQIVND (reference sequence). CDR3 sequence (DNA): TGTGCCAGTAGTTTCCGTCCCTTGAACACTGAAGCTTTCTTT. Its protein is CASSFRPLNTEAFF.